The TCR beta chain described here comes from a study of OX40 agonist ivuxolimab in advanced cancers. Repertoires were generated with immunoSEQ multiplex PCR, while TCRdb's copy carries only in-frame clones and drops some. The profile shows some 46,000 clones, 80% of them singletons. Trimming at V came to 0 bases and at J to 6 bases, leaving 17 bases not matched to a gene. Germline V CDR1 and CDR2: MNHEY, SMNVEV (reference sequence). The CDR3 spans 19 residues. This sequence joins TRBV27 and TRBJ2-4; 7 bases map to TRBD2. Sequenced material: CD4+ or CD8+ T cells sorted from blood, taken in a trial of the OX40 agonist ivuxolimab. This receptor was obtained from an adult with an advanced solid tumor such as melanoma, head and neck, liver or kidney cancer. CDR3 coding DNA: TGTGCCAGCAGTTTATCGGATCGGCGGGAGAGCGTAAAGACAAACATTCAGTACTTC. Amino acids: CASSLSDRRESVKTNIQYF.